What follows is one T cell receptor beta chain and its context. Its antigen is unidentified. The sample originates from a study of PD-1 blockade in mismatch repair-deficient tumors. In the study overall: All were previously treated, progressing patients with approximately 11 mismatch repair-deficient cancer types. Overall study findings and caveats: Tumor-resident clones, often undetectable pretreatment in blood, expanded then contracted after pembrolizumab.

The table came from immunoSEQ multiplex PCR; TCRdb's copy has only in-frame clones and leaves some out. The repertoire includes 55,000 to 85,000 clones, around 73% of them detected once, and approximately 5% sits in the top ten. The CDR3 is 15 residues long. Germline CDR1 reads SGHRS; CDR2 reads YFSETQ. Germline trimming cut 2 bases from V and 3 bases from J; bases unmatched to any gene: 7. The sample here was peripheral blood, taken 2 weeks after starting pembrolizumab. V gene TRBV5-1 combines with J gene TRBJ2-7; 8 nucleotides line up with TRBD1. The origin of this receptor is an adult with mismatch repair-deficient cancer. As DNA, the CDR3 is TGCGCCAGCAGCTTCTCCGGGACAGGCAACTACGAGCAGTACTTC. Its protein product is CASSFSGTGNYEQYF.